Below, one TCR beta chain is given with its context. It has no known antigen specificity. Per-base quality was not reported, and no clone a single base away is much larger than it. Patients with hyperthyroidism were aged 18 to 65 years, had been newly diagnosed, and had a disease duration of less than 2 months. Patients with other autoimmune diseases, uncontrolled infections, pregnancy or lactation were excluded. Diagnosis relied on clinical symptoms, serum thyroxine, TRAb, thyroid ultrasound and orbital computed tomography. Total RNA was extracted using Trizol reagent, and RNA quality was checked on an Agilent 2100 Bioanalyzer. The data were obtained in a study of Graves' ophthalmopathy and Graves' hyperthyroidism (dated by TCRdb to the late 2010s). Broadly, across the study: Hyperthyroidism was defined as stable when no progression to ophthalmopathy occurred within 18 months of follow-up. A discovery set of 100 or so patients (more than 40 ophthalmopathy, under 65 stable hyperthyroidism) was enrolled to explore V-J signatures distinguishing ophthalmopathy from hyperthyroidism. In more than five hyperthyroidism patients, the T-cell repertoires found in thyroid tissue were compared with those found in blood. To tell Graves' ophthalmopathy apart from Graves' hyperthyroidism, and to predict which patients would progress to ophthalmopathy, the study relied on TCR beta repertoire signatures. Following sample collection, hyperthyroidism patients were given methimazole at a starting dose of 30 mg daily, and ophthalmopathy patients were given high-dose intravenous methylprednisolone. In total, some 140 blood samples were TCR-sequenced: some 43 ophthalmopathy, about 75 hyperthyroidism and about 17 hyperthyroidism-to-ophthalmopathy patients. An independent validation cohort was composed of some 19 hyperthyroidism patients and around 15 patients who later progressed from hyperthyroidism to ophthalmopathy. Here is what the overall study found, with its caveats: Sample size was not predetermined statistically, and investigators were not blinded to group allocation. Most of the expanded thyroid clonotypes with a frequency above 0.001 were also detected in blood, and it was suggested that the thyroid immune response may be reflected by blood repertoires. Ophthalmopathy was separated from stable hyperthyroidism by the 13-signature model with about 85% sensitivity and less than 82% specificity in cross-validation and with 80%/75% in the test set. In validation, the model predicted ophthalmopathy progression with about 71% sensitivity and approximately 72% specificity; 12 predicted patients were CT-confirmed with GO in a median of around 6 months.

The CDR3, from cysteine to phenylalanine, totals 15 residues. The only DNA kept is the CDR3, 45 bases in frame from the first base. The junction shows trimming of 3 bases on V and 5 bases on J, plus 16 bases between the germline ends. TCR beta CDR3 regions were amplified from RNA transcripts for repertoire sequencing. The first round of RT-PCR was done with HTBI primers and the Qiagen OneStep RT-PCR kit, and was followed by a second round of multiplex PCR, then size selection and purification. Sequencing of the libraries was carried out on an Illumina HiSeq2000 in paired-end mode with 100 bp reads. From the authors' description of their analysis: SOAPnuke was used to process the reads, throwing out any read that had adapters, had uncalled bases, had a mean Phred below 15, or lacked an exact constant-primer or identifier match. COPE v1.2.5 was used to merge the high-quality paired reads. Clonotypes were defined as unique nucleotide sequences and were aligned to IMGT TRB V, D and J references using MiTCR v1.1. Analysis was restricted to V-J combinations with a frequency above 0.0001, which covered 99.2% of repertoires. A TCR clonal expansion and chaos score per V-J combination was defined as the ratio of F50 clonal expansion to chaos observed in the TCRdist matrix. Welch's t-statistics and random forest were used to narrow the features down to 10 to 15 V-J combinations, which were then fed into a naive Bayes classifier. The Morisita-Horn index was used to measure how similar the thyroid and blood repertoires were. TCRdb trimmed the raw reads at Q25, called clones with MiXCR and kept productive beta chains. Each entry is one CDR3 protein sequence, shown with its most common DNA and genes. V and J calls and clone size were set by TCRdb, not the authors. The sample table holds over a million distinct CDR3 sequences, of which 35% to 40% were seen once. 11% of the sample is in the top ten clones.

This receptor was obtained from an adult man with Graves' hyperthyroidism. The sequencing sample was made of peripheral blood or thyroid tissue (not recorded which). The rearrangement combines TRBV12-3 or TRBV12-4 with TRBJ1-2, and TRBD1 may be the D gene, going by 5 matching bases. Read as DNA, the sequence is TGTGCCAGCAGTTTTATGGGGGTACTGGGATATGGCTACACCTTC. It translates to CASSFMGVLGYGYTF.